This TCR beta chain was sequenced for a study of radiotherapy plus CTLA-4 blockade in lung cancer. Findings and caveats of the study: Early clone dynamics of blood T cells, plus interferon-beta, reportedly predicted response best.

The data were produced by immunoSEQ multiplex PCR, yet TCRdb's version contains in-frame clones alone and is incomplete. The data show about 97,000 clones, with around 74% seen just once and approximately 2.8% held by the top ten. Of note for this clone: The antigen is unknown.

The material sequenced was peripheral blood, taken from a patient treated with radiotherapy plus ipilimumab. The clonotype comes from a human donor with non-small cell lung cancer who had a partial response to radiotherapy plus ipilimumab. Some clones in this sample may be carry-over from other donors' samples.

The CDR3 DNA reads as TGTGCCAGCAGCTTACGAGAGACCCAGTACTTC. Its protein product is CASSLRETQYF. The chain has TRBV28 and TRBJ2-5; no definite D call. V shed 6 bases and J shed 4 bases, with 6 bases lying between them. The CDR3 is 11 residues long. Germline loops: CDR1 MDHEN, CDR2 SYDVKM.